Each of the 16 T cell receptor beta chains below was sequenced from the same sample in a study of blood T cell repertoires in COVID-19. The assay was immunoSEQ multiplex PCR, and TCRdb's table has in-frame clones only and misses some. The sample carries 150,000 or so clones, roughly 85% recorded once. The sample was peripheral blood. The receptors shown here come from a woman aged 60-75 years with COVID-19, enrolled during active disease.

The chain links TRBV2 to TRBJ2-2; TRBD2 might be the D (5 bases). CDR3 size: 13 residues. V lost 8 bases and J lost 2, with 9 bases in between. Germline lookup yields CDR1 SNHLY and CDR2 FYNNEI. This chain's CDR3 is CASSGSNTGELFF. CDR3 bases: TGTGCCAGCTCGGGGAGCAACACCGGGGAGCTGTTTTTT.

The chain recombines TRBV23-1 with TRBJ1-2, with D possibly TRBD1 on 6 matching bases. TRBV23-1 is identified as an open reading frame with a role that is uncertain. Deletions cut 0 bases from V and 6 bases from J, with 14 bases between. The CDR3 loop spans 15 amino acids. CDR3 bases: TGCGCCAGCAGTCAATCCGCACAGGGAATACATGGCTACACCTTC. Translated: CASSQSAQGIHGYTF.

V gene TRBV21-1 combines with J gene TRBJ2-7; the D segment call TRBD1 is taken from the table without a DNA check. TRBV21-1 is given as a pseudogene. CDR3 length: 16 residues. The CDR3 sequence is CASSKERDRLVHEQYF. CDR3 DNA sequence: TGTGCCAGCAGCAAAGAAAGGGACAGGCTGGTCCACGAGCAGTACTTC.

This chain uses TRBV6-5 with TRBJ2-3; tentative D call: TRBD2 (6 bases). Germline V CDR1 and CDR2: MNHEY, SVGAGI. The V and J ends lost 2 bases and 6 bases respectively, with 9 bases between them. This CDR3 spans 13 amino acids. CDR3 in DNA: TGTGCCAGCAGTTACGGGGCGGGGGATACGCAGTATTTT. Protein: CASSYGAGDTQYF.

The table lists this clone with a few counts. The chain employs TRBV7-8 and TRBJ1-2, with TRBD1 as a possible D gene (6 bases). CDR3 length equals 16 residues. Trimming took 1 base from V and 1 from J, leaving 13 bases between them. Looked up from germline, CDR1 is SGHVS and CDR2 is FQNEAQ. CDR3 residues: CASSLVAGEYNYGYTF. CDR3 DNA: TGTGCCAGCAGCTTAGTCGCAGGGGAATATAACTATGGCTACACCTTC.

The chain carries TRBV15 and TRBJ2-1, with D possibly being TRBD1 (6 bases). Trimming left V 0 bases short and J 5 bases short, with 14 bases between. CDR1 and CDR2 from the germline V gene are LNHNV and YYDKDF (reference sequence). The CDR3 consists of 16 residues. The CDR3 nucleotides are TGTGCCACCAGCAGAGATCCAGGGGTAATAAACAATGAGCAGTTCTTC. It encodes CATSRDPGVINNEQFF.

This clone was detected a few times. The rearrangement links TRBV2 to TRBJ2-1; 9 bases fit TRBD1. V dropped 4 bases and J dropped 7; count of bases not matched to a gene: 8. Germline V CDR1 and CDR2: SNHLY, FYNNEI. This CDR3 is 15 amino acids long. CDR3 loop: CASSGQGDVWNEQFF. CDR3 nucleotides: TGTGCCAGCAGTGGACAGGGGGACGTTTGGAATGAGCAGTTCTTC.

The V call is TRBV3-1 (or the pseudogene TRBV3-2), the J call TRBJ2-7, with 8 nucleotides matching TRBD2. J lost 3 bases, V lost 1 base, and 5 bases had no gene match. Germline assignment: CDR1 LGHDT and CDR2 YNNKEL (reference sequence). CDR3 length: 15 amino acids. The CDR3 region has the DNA TGTGCCAGCAGCCAAGTCCCGGGGGGGGTCTACGAGCAGTACTTC. It specifies CASSQVPGGVYEQYF.

V gene TRBV29-1 combines with J gene TRBJ2-3; TRBD2 matches 8 bases. The CDR3 has 17 residues. Germline V CDR1 and CDR2: SQVTM, ANQGSEA. V shed 4 bases and J 2 bases; nucleotides not matched to a gene: 14. The CDR3 sequence is CSVVRPSGGRFTDTQYF. The CDR3 coding sequence is TGCAGCGTTGTTCGTCCCAGCGGGGGCCGATTCACAGATACGCAGTATTTT.

This sequence joins TRBV6-4 and TRBJ1-1; D not certain. CDR1 is MRHNA, CDR2 SNTAGT, per germline. V lost 4 bases, J lost 1 base, and 7 bases lay in between. This CDR3 is built from 13 residues. The DNA of the CDR3 is TGTGCCAGCAGTGCCGTCCGGAACACTGAAGCTTTCTTT. Its protein product is CASSAVRNTEAFF.

V gene TRBV4-2 combines with J gene TRBJ1-2; TRBD1 aligns across 8 bases. CDR3 length: 14 residues. Germline-derived CDR1 and CDR2 are LGHNA and YNFKEQ. V lost 1 base, J lost 4 bases, and 2 bases stayed unmatched. The CDR3 loop reads CASSQAGQGYGYTF. In nucleotides, the CDR3 is TGTGCCAGCAGCCAAGCAGGACAGGGCTATGGCTACACCTTC.

This clone was recorded a few times. The gene calls are TRBV30 and TRBJ1-1; TRBD1 is a possible D gene (6 bases). Germline-derived CDR1 and CDR2 are GTSNPN and SVGIG (reference sequence). Trimming left V 3 bases short and J 1 base short, with 9 bases between. This CDR3 contains 13 residues. The CDR3 sequence is CAWRRTANTEAFF. The CDR3 coding sequence is TGTGCCTGGAGGCGGACAGCGAACACTGAAGCTTTCTTT. Together with reference TRBV30 and TRBJ1-1, the CDR3 gives the full variable domain: SQTIHQWPATLVQPVGSPLSLECTVEGTSNPNLYWYRQAAGRGLQLLFYSVGIGQISSEVPQNLSASRPQDRQFILSSKKLLLSDSGFYLCAWRRTANTEAFFGQGTRLTVV.

The V gene is TRBV12-3 or TRBV12-4, the J gene TRBJ2-7, with D unresolved. V was pared by 3 bases and J by 6 bases, with 12 bases between. This CDR3 contains 13 residues. CDR3 loop: CASSFNSLGEQYF. Here the CDR3 DNA reads TGTGCCAGCAGTTTTAACAGCCTGGGCGAGCAGTACTTC.

The V gene is TRBV19, the J gene TRBJ1-6; D may be TRBD1 (6 bases). V lost 6 bases to trimming and J lost 5 bases, with 11 bases between them. CDR1 LNHDA and CDR2 SQIVND come from the germline V gene (reference sequence). There are 14 residues in the CDR3. The CDR3 spells CASRVDSNNSPLHF. CDR3 DNA: TGTGCCAGTAGGGTGGACAGCAATAATTCACCCCTCCACTTT.

The rearrangement links TRBV18 to TRBJ2-2; D remains ambiguous. Germline assignment: CDR1 KGHSH and CDR2 LQKENI. The CDR3 contains 15 residues. V was trimmed by 3 bases and J by 4 bases, leaving 12 bases between them. CDR3 coding DNA: TGTGCCAGCTCACCTGCCTATGGCGGCACCGGGGAGCTGTTTTTT. Residues: CASSPAYGGTGELFF.

The chain uses TRBV6-5 and TRBJ2-1; 9 bases fit TRBD2. This CDR3 has 14 residues. Losses at the gene ends were 6 bases for V and 3 bases for J; bases not matched to a gene: 3. CDR1 and CDR2 (germline): MNHEY, SVGAGI. CDR3 nucleotides: TGTGCCAGCAGGAGCGGGGGGTTCTACAATGAGCAGTTCTTC. It is translated as CASRSGGFYNEQFF.